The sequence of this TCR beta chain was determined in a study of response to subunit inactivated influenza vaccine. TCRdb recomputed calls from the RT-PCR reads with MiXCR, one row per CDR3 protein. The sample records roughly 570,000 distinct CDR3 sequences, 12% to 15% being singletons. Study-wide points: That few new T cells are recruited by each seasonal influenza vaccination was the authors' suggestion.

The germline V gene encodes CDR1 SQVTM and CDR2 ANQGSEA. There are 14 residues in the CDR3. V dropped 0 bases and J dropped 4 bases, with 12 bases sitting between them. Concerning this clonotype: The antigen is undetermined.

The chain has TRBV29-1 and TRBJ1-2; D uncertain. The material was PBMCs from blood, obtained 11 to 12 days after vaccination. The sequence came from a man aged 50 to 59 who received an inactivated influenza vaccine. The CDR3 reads CSVEDFGPVYGYTF. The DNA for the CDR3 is TGCAGCGTTGAAGATTTTGGGCCCGTCTATGGCTACACCTTC. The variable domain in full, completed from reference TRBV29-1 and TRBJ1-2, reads SAVISQKPSRDICQRGTSLTIQCQVDSQVTMMFWYRQQPGQSLTLIATANQGSEATYESGFVIDKFPISRPNLTFSTLTVSNMSPEDSSIYLCSVEDFGPVYGYTFGSGTRLTVV.